The subject of this entry is one T cell receptor beta chain. Its antigen remains unidentified. The data belong to a study of cytomegalovirus exposure and HLA in healthy donors. Study-level results: In a later analysis, most CMV-associated TCR beta chains appeared HLA-restricted. In all likelihood, a cluster of highly shared sequence variants was a sequencing artifact. In a later analysis, a missense DCLRE1C variant was linked to TCR beta V- and J-gene trimming.

The germline gives CDR1 MNHEY, CDR2 SVGAGI. The J segment lost 5 bases and the V segment lost 6 bases, leaving 13 bases of the junction unmatched. The CDR3 runs 15 residues. The PCR employed 60 Vbeta primers together with 13 Jbeta primers. Sequencing was performed with immunoSEQ multiplex PCR; in TCRdb, only in-frame clones are kept and a portion is missing. Here the sample table reports some 83,000 clones. The specimen was PBMCs. The V gene is TRBV6-5, the J gene TRBJ2-7; 7 nucleotides line up with TRBD2. This clonotype originated in a woman in her 30s in good health and CMV-seronegative. DNA of the CDR3: TGTGCCAGCAGGCCGCTGGGAGAGGGAGGGAACGAGCAGTACTTC. Protein: CASRPLGEGGNEQYF.